This record looks at one T cell receptor beta chain sequence and its context. What antigen it recognizes has not been identified. No much larger clone exists at a distance of one base, and base qualities are not known. The data are from a study of blood T cell repertoires in COVID-19 (TCRdb year 2020). Describing the broader study: Collaborator samples came from the United States, Italy and Spain and covered acute and convalescent phases of COVID-19. HLA class I and class II types, where available, came from metadata supplied by the sample provider rather than from assay-based typing. The repertoires were released in a freely available public database meant as a resource for research on the immune response to SARS-CoV-2. Sample metadata almost always included a de-identified subject ID, COVID-19 status, age in years and sex. Samples were obtained from the ongoing ImmuneRACE study (first 160 participants) and from some 1,300 subjects provided by 6 global collaborators. Deeply sampled blood TCRbeta repertoires from subjects exposed to, actively infected with, or recovered from COVID-19 were included in the dataset. The material from the prospective study consisted of cDNA or gDNA derived from T cells, B-cell-depleted T cells, or PBMCs. Points the paper makes about the study in general: The quantity of clinical and demographic metadata differed by source and by participant and was supplied without curation.

According to the germline V gene (reference sequence), CDR1 reads GTSNPN and CDR2 reads SVGIG. Taken from cysteine to phenylalanine, the CDR3 has 15 residues. Kept here is only the CDR3 DNA, which spans 45 bases and is read in frame from base 1. Trimming at the junction amounts to 3 bases on V and 3 bases on J, and the germline ends lie 17 bases apart. Whole blood was collected in K2EDTA tubes by collaborating institutions according to the institutions' own protocols. Collaborator samples were shipped for TCRbeta analysis as frozen whole blood, isolated PBMCs, or DNA extracted from either sample type. TCRbeta CDR3 regions were amplified from genomic DNA using the immunoSEQ Assay, a bias-controlled multiplex PCR. Per the original workflow: Nucleated cell counts per sample were estimated from amplification of reference gene primers within the assay. Sequence reads were collapsed and filtered to measure the absolute abundance of every unique TCRbeta CDR3 rearrangement. Productive Simpson clonality was computed per sample as the square root of Simpson's diversity index over productive rearrangements. TCRdb retrieved this table from immuneACCESS and kept in-frame rearrangements only. Not all clones are present; in checked studies, unresolved V genes account for under half, and no reason is known for the remainder. The DNA gave D and trimming, while V, J and clone size come from that table. This sample comprises about 180,000 clones, 85% to 90% of them detected only once. Approximately 7% of the sample goes to the ten largest clones.

The material sequenced was peripheral blood. The sequence derives from a man aged 45-65 years with active or convalescent COVID-19. The sequence joins TRBV30 to TRBJ1-2, with the D gene uncertain. The DNA sequence is TGTGCCTGGAGAAACCAGCCGACACCTTACTATGGCTACACCTTC. The resulting protein is CAWRNQPTPYYGYTF.